Each of the 10 T cell receptor beta chains below was sequenced from the same sample in a study of cytomegalovirus exposure and HLA in healthy donors. Both 60 Vbeta primers and 13 Jbeta primers went into the PCR. Generated by immunoSEQ multiplex PCR, the TCRdb table keeps only in-frame clones and is missing some. Of some 150,000 clones listed, 55% to 80% are singletons. The sequencing input was PBMCs. Receptors originate from a woman aged 55 to 70 in good health and CMV-seropositive.

This clone was counted a single time. V and J are TRBV9 and TRBJ2-2; the D gene is possibly TRBD2 (5 bases). The CDR3 loop spans 14 amino acids. In germline, CDR1 is SGDLS, CDR2 YYNGEE. Trimming pared 2 bases from V and 2 bases from J, leaving 7 bases between. CDR3: CASSVSSNTGELFF. CDR3 in DNA: TGTGCCAGCAGCGTCTCTAGCAACACCGGGGAGCTGTTTTTT.

V gene TRBV5-1 combines with J gene TRBJ2-5; 10 bases agree with TRBD1. J gave up 5 bases and V 1 base, and 5 bases lay outside the gene matches. Per the germline V gene, CDR1 is SGHRS and CDR2 is YFSETQ. The CDR3 has 15 residues. The DNA for the CDR3 is TGCGCCAGCAGCTTGTCGCCGGACAGGGGGGAGACCCAGTACTTC. Translating it yields CASSLSPDRGETQYF.

Only a few counts were recorded for this clone. The rearrangement uses TRBV28 and TRBJ1-1, with 10 bases aligning to TRBD1. The germline V gene encodes CDR1 MDHEN and CDR2 SYDVKM. V shed 3 bases, J shed 1 base, and the junction held 8 bases outside the gene matches. The CDR3 has 17 amino acids. The CDR3 DNA reads as TGTGCCAGCAGTTTCCGGGACAGGGGTTTGGAGAACACTGAAGCTTTCTTT. Amino acid sequence: CASSFRDRGLENTEAFF. The complete variable domain, with remaining parts taken from reference TRBV28 and TRBJ1-1, reads DVKVTQSSRYLVKRTGEKVFLECVQDMDHENMFWYRQDPGLGLRLIYFSYDVKMKEKGDIPEGYSVSREKKERFSLILESASTNQTSMYLCASSFRDRGLENTEAFFGQGTRLTVV.

This clone was counted a few times. The chain is built from TRBV9 and TRBJ2-1; 13 positions agree with TRBD2. Trimming removed 4 bases from V and 7 bases from J; junction bases left unmatched: 11. The CDR3 extends over 17 amino acids. In germline, CDR1 is SGDLS, CDR2 YYNGEE. The CDR3 loop reads CASSSFPGLAGKNEQFF. The CDR3 coding sequence is TGTGCCAGCAGCTCATTTCCGGGACTAGCGGGGAAGAATGAGCAGTTCTTC.

CDR3 in amino acids: CASSRDRGNEQFF. In DNA, the CDR3 is TGTGCCAGCAGCAGGGACAGGGGCAATGAGCAGTTCTTC. The chain joins TRBV5-6 to TRBJ2-1; 10 positions match TRBD1. V lost 4 bases and J lost 6; bases outside the gene matches: 1. Germline V gives CDR1 SGHDT, CDR2 YYEEEE. The CDR3 length is 13 residues.

The rearrangement uses TRBV11-2 and TRBJ2-1; 9 bases align to TRBD2. CDR1 and CDR2 from the germline V gene are SGHAT and FQNNGV. V shed 3 bases, J shed 2 bases, and the junction held 8 bases outside the gene matches. This CDR3 contains 17 residues. The CDR3 DNA is TGTGCCAGCAGCTTCCCCGGACTAGCGAGGACCTACAATGAGCAGTTCTTC. It yields the protein CASSFPGLARTYNEQFF.

This clone was picked up a small number of times. V and J are TRBV7-9 and TRBJ2-1, with TRBD2 matching over 8 bases. V shed 2 bases, J shed 8 bases, and the junction held 11 bases outside the gene matches. CDR3 length equals 16 residues. Germline values: CDR1 SEHNR, CDR2 FQNEAQ (reference sequence). CDR3 region: CASSLPDGGDRDEQFF. CDR3 coding DNA: TGTGCCAGCAGCTTACCCGACGGGGGGGATCGGGATGAGCAGTTCTTC.

V and J are TRBV2 and TRBJ1-2, with TRBD1 identical over 9 bases. This CDR3 is 16 amino acids long. CDR1 is SNHLY and CDR2 is FYNNEI in the germline V gene. V was pared by 4 bases and J by 4 bases, with 10 bases of the junction left unmatched. The CDR3 DNA is TGTGCCAGCAGTGGGGGACAGGGTGGAGTGGCCTATGGCTACACCTTC. Translation gives CASSGGQGGVAYGYTF.

The chain links TRBV7-9 to TRBJ1-1; maybe TRBD1 (5 bases). In germline, CDR1 is SEHNR, CDR2 FQNEAQ (reference sequence). The CDR3 has 15 residues. Trimming removed 3 bases at V and 3 bases at J, with 14 bases between. The DNA of the CDR3 is TGTGCCAGCAGCTTTTGGGGGGGAAAGGACACTGAAGCTTTCTTT. This translates into CASSFWGGKDTEAFF.

This chain links TRBV7-6 with TRBJ2-7, with 8 nucleotides matching TRBD2. The junction had 3 bases not matched to a gene; V was cut back by 3 bases and J by 2 bases. The length of the CDR3 is 14 residues. CDR1 SGHVS and CDR2 FNYEAQ come from the germline V gene. The CDR3 region has the DNA TGTGCCAGCAGCTTTACGGGAGGGACCTACGAGCAGTACTTC. Protein product: CASSFTGGTYEQYF.